Presented here are 23 T cell receptor beta chains from one specimen sequenced in a study of tumor and adjacent non-tumor tissue in lung cancer. The library came from three nested PCR rounds adapted from ARM-PCR protocols. TCRdb recomputed calls from the multiplex PCR reads with MiXCR, one row per CDR3 protein. Seen here are 75,000 to 80,000 distinct CDR3 sequences, 75% to 90% observed once, and the top ten hold about an eighth. The template was RNA from unsorted bulk tissue. The sequenced sample was lung tumor tissue. The receptor set was obtained from a woman in her forties or fifties with non-small cell lung cancer.

Concerning this clonotype: This likely comes from a read error, as the CDR3 has no conserved phenylalanine or tryptophan at its end. It is unclear where the CDR3 begins or ends on the DNA, so no DNA is shown, and the CDR3 is as TCRdb lists it. The J gene is TRBJ2-1, the V gene TRBV29-1; the DNA was not compared with TRBD1, the D call given in the table. Germline loops: CDR1 SQVTM, CDR2 ANQGSEA. The CDR3 comprises 12 residues, both ends counted. The CDR3 spells CSAEEPHPTGIL.

The rearrangement links TRBV20-1 to TRBJ2-3; 10 nucleotides align to TRBD2. V lost 7 bases and J lost 4; bases outside the gene matches: 11. Germline CDR1 DFQATT, CDR2 SNEGSKA (reference sequence). The CDR3 covers 15 residues. CDR3 DNA: TGCAGTGACAGAGATATAGCGGGAGGCGCAGATACGCAGTATTTT. Protein: CSDRDIAGGADTQYF.

At least ten counts were recorded for this clonotype. J is TRBJ1-4 and V is TRBV7-9; TRBD1 matches at 8 bases. V shed 5 bases and J 4 bases; nucleotides not matched to a gene: 3. CDR1 is SEHNR and CDR2 is FQNEAQ in the germline V gene (reference sequence). The CDR3 loop spans 14 amino acids. CDR3: CASSQGQGNEKLFF. CDR3 nucleotides: TGTGCCAGCAGCCAAGGACAGGGTAATGAAAAACTGTTTTTT. Full variable domain (rest looked up from reference TRBV7-9 and TRBJ1-4): DTGVSQNPRHKITKRGQNVTFRCDPISEHNRLYWYRQTLGQGPEFLTYFQNEAQLEKSRLLSDRFSAERPKGSFSTLEIQRTEQGDSAMYLCASSQGQGNEKLFFGSGTQLSVL.

Of note for this clonotype: Sequence at one end of the junction differs from germline and may be a read error. The V call is TRBV29-1, the J call TRBJ1-2; 7 bases map to TRBD1. This CDR3 has 14 residues. Germline CDR1 reads SQVTM; CDR2 reads ANQGSEA. The CDR3: CSIGRQGGAGGYSF. The DNA for the CDR3 is TGCAGCATTGGAAGGCAGGGGGGAGCGGGTGGCTACTCCTTC. The complete variable domain, with remaining parts taken from reference TRBV29-1 and TRBJ1-2, reads SAVISQKPSRDICQRGTSLTIQCQVDSQVTMMFWYRQQPGQSLTLIATANQGSEATYESGFVIDKFPISRPNLTFSTLTVSNMSPEDSSIYLCSIGRQGGAGGYSFGSGTRLTVV.

Details on this clonotype: A junction end diverges from the germline sequence, so it may reflect a read error. The chain couples TRBV4-1 to TRBJ2-1; 8 nucleotides align to TRBD2. CDR1 is MGHRA, CDR2 YSYEKL, per germline. This CDR3 contains 14 residues. CDR3 amino acids: CASRGPGGPNEYLF. The CDR3 nucleotides are TGCGCCAGCAGGGGACCGGGAGGGCCCAATGAATACCTCTTC.

Notes on this clonotype: At one boundary the junction diverges from the germline segment, which might be a read error. J is TRBJ2-3 and V is TRBV6-9, with D possibly being TRBD2 (5 bases). Germline CDR1 reads MNHGY; CDR2 reads SVAAGI. The CDR3 is 16 amino acids. CDR3 amino acids: CASSYSLTGCTDMQYF. CDR3 bases: TGTGCCAGCAGTTACTCGCTTACGGGATGCACAGATATGCAGTATTTT.

Points on this clonotype: The conserved final phenylalanine or tryptophan is absent from the CDR3, which likely points to a read error. The V and J genes are TRBV12-3 or TRBV12-4 and TRBJ1-1, with TRBD1 identical over 10 bases. This CDR3 contains 13 residues. CDR3 bases: TGTGACAGCAGTTTTGGGCGGGACAGGGGCGCTTTCTGT. As protein: CDSSFGRDRGAFC.

The chain combines TRBV20-1 with TRBJ2-7; D is unresolved. The germline V and J ends were trimmed by 6 bases and 2 bases, with 17 bases remaining between them. CDR1 and CDR2 from the germline V gene are DFQATT and SNEGSKA (reference sequence). There are 14 residues in the CDR3. The CDR3, as DNA: TGCAGTGCAAAGACCGGGCAGGCTGCCTACGAGCAGTACTTC. Translating it yields CSAKTGQAAYEQYF.

This clonotype occurred a few times. A single base separates this from a much larger clone, so it may be a read error. The conserved phenylalanine or tryptophan is not found at the CDR3 terminus, so this likely reflects a read error. The CDR3, as DNA: TGTGCCAGCACGGGGGCAGTGAGGGAGACCCAGTACTCC. The encoded protein is CASTGAVRETQYS. This chain connects TRBV28 to TRBJ2-5, with D possibly called TRBD1 or TRBD2 (6 bases each). Trimming cost V 7 bases and J 5 bases, with 14 bases left between them. From germline, CDR1 is MDHEN and CDR2 SYDVKM. The CDR3 runs to 13 residues.

This clonotype appeared a single time. This chain joins TRBV7-9 and TRBJ2-1, with 10 bases aligning to TRBD2. The CDR3 extends over 15 amino acids. CDR1 is SEHNR, CDR2 FQNEAQ, per germline (reference sequence). The junction had 3 bases not matched to a gene; V was cut back by 7 bases and J by 0 bases. The CDR3 DNA reads TGTGCCAGCAACCCTAGCGGGAGCTCCTACAATGAGCAGTTCTTC. Its protein is CASNPSGSSYNEQFF.

At least ten counts were recorded for this clonotype. The chain has TRBV6-1 and TRBJ2-1; weak D call: TRBD1 (6 bases). CDR3 length: 14 amino acids. V lost 2 bases, J lost 4 bases, and 9 bases lay in between. Germline V gene data show CDR1 as MNHNS and CDR2 as SASEGT. The CDR3 reads CASSEMGHYNEQFF. The DNA of the CDR3 is TGTGCCAGCAGTGAAATGGGACATTACAATGAGCAGTTCTTC.

CDR3 region: CASSPDIGDGYTF. The CDR3 nucleotides read TGTGCCAGCAGCCCAGATATTGGGGATGGCTACACCTTC. This sequence joins TRBV11-2 and TRBJ1-2; D not resolved. Trimming removed 5 bases from V and 6 bases from J, with 13 bases in between. Germline CDR1 SGHAT, CDR2 FQNNGV. This CDR3 comprises 13 residues.

The chain carries TRBV20-1 and TRBJ1-1; D possibly corresponds to TRBD1 (6 bases). The CDR3 runs to 13 residues. The V gene lost 3 bases and the J gene lost 13 bases, with 21 bases spanning the gap. Germline CDR1 is DFQATT and CDR2 is SNEGSKA (reference sequence). CDR3 in amino acids: CSARRPQGTKVFF. The DNA for the CDR3 is TGCAGTGCTAGGCGACCCCAGGGGACCAAAGTTTTCTTT.

This chain joins TRBV11-3 and TRBJ2-2; 8 nucleotides agree with TRBD2. The germline CDR1 and CDR2 sequences are SGHNT and YENEEA. The CDR3 extends over 19 amino acids. The J segment lost 11 bases and the V segment lost 2 bases, leaving 22 bases of the junction unmatched. The CDR3, as DNA: TGTGCCAGCAGCTTACGGGCCGGGGGGGAGCGGATTAACACTGGAGAGCTGTTTTTT. Translating it yields CASSLRAGGERINTGELFF. The entire variable domain, with the rest obtained from reference TRBV11-3 and TRBJ2-2, is as follows: EAGVVQSPRYKIIEKKQPVAFWCNPISGHNTLYWYLQNLGQGPELLIRYENEEAVDDSQLPKDRFSAERLKGVDSTLKIQPAELGDSAVYLCASSLRAGGERINTGELFFGEGSRLTVL.

A word on this clonotype: An end of the junction does not agree with germline; a read error may underlie this. The chain carries TRBV4-3 and TRBJ1-2; D gene ambiguous. The CDR3 has 13 amino acids. Germline loops: CDR1 LGHNA, CDR2 YSLEER. CDR3 sequence (DNA): TGCGCCAGCAGCCCCGGGGTCGACTATGACTACACCTTC. It encodes CASSPGVDYDYTF.

The chain combines TRBV20-1 with TRBJ1-5; no clear D. Germline CDR1 is DFQATT and CDR2 is SNEGSKA (reference sequence). CDR3 length: 12 residues. V lost 4 bases and J lost 6, with 10 bases in between. The CDR3 bases are TGCAGTGCTAATATGGGGATTCAGCCCCAGCATTTT. This encodes CSANMGIQPQHF.

The chain joins TRBV29-1 to TRBJ1-2, with a weak D call TRBD1 (5 bases). Trimming removed 8 bases at V and 7 bases at J, with 23 bases between. CDR1 and CDR2 from the germline V gene are SQVTM and ANQGSEA. This CDR3 is built from 14 residues. CDR3 in DNA: TGCAGCCTTGTAAGGCATGGGGGAGTGAGTGGCTACACCTTC. It encodes CSLVRHGGVSGYTF.

Concerning this clonotype itself: The germline gene is not matched at one end of the junction; a read error may be the cause. The rearrangement uses TRBV10-2 and TRBJ2-1; D might be TRBD1 (6 bases). Germline assignment: CDR1 WSHSY and CDR2 SAAADI. CDR3 size: 13 residues. The CDR3 DNA is TGCGCCAGTAGCCAGGGGAACTACAATGAGGAGTTCTTC. Amino acid sequence: CASSQGNYNEEFF.

A remark on this clonotype: The junction differs from germline at one of its ends, possibly a read error. The chain has TRBV4-2 and TRBJ2-3, with 13 nucleotides matching TRBD2. The CDR3 covers 16 residues. Looked up from germline, CDR1 is LGHNA and CDR2 is YNFKEQ. CDR3 nucleotide sequence: TGTGCCAACAGCCAAGCGGGACTAGCGGGAACAGATACGCAGTATTTT. Protein product: CANSQAGLAGTDTQYF.

The chain links TRBV5-1 to TRBJ1-6, with TRBD1 matching over 7 bases. V trimming: 4 bases; J trimming: 4 bases; junction bases outside the gene matches: 20. Germline CDR1 reads SGHRS; CDR2 reads YFSETQ. The CDR3 is made up of 20 amino acids. The CDR3 sequence is CASSIVSGQTARLYNSPLHF. For the CDR3, the DNA is TGCGCCAGCAGCATTGTATCGGGACAGACTGCACGCTTGTATAATTCACCCCTCCACTTT.

This clonotype has ten or more counts. CDR3 in amino acids: CASSLGGGGSYEQYF. In DNA form, the CDR3 reads TGTGCCAGCAGCTTAGGGGGCGGGGGGAGCTACGAGCAGTACTTC. This rearrangement joins TRBV7-8 to TRBJ2-7, with 8 nucleotides matching TRBD2. This CDR3 region has 15 residues. V gave up 1 base and J gave up 3 bases; unmatched junction bases: 5. Germline V lookup: CDR1 SGHVS, CDR2 FQNEAQ.

The V and J genes are TRBV18 and TRBJ2-1; the match to TRBD2 covers 8 bases. With V trimmed by 3 bases and J by 5 bases, 12 bases remained unmatched. Per the germline V gene, CDR1 is KGHSH and CDR2 is LQKENI. This CDR3 has 17 residues. CDR3 protein: CASSPLPGQAGDNEQFF. In nucleotides, the CDR3 is TGTGCCAGCTCACCCCTGCCGGGACAAGCGGGAGACAATGAGCAGTTCTTC.

Comment on this clonotype: No conserved phenylalanine or tryptophan is present at the end of the CDR3, so a read error is the likely explanation. The limits of the CDR3 on the DNA are not certain, so only TCRdb's listed CDR3 is given. V gene TRBV5-5 combines with J gene TRBJ1-4; the table calls TRBD1, which could not be checked here. Germline V gene data show CDR1 as SGHKS and CDR2 as YYEKEE (reference sequence). The CDR3 adds up to 12 amino acids, both ends counted. The CDR3 loop is CAGSSTVEKLFL.